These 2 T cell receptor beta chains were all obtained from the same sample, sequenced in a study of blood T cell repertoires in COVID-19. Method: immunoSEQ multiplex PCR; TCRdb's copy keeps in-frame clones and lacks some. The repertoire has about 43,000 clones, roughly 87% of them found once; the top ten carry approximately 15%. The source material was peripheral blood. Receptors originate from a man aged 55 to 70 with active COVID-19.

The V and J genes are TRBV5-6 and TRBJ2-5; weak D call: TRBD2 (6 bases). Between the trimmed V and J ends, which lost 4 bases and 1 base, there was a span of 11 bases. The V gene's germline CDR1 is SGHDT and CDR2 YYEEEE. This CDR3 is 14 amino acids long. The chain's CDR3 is CASSTGLAQETQYF. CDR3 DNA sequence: TGTGCCAGCAGCACGGGACTCGCCCAAGAGACCCAGTACTTC.

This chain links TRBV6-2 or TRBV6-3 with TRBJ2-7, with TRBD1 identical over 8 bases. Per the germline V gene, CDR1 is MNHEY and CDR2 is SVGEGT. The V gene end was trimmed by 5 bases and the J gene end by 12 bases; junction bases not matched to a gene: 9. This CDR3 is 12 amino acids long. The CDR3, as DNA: TGTGCCAGCAGTAACCCCACAGGGGGGTCGTACTTC. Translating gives CASSNPTGGSYF.